Below, 10 T cell receptor beta chains from the same sample are listed, as sequenced in a study of blood T cell repertoires in COVID-19. Method: immunoSEQ multiplex PCR; TCRdb's copy keeps in-frame clones and lacks some. The table has around 150,000 clones, around nine tenths seen once; the top ten hold about 10%. The sequencing sample was made of peripheral blood. These receptors were obtained from a man aged 50-59 years with active or convalescent COVID-19.

This CDR3 reads CASSVEEGPRGSPLHF. DNA for the CDR3: TGTGCCAGCAGCGTAGAGGAGGGGCCCCGGGGTTCACCCCTCCACTTT. J is TRBJ1-6 and V is TRBV9; D perhaps matches TRBD1 (5 bases). CDR1 is SGDLS, CDR2 YYNGEE, per germline. The V gene lost 0 bases and the J gene lost 9 bases, with 16 bases spanning the gap. This CDR3 comprises 16 residues.

This chain uses TRBV24-1 with TRBJ2-2; weak D call: TRBD1 (5 bases). The V end lost 4 bases, the J end lost 5 bases, and 10 bases lay between the germline ends. This CDR3 has 14 amino acids. From germline, CDR1 is KGHDR and CDR2 SFDVKD. CDR3 bases: TGTGCCACCAGTGAGCTTGGACAAACCGGGGAGCTGTTTTTT. Amino acids: CATSELGQTGELFF.

V and J are TRBV27 and TRBJ1-2; the D gene is possibly TRBD1 (5 bases). V lost 3 bases, J lost 6 bases, and 17 bases lay in between. The germline V gene encodes CDR1 MNHEY and CDR2 SMNVEV (reference sequence). CDR3 length: 15 residues. This CDR3 is CASSFFPGTPNGYTF. CDR3 sequence (DNA): TGTGCCAGCAGTTTTTTTCCCGGGACTCCCAATGGCTACACCTTC.

The chain couples TRBV2 to TRBJ2-5; 10 bases map to TRBD2. Germline-derived CDR1 and CDR2 are SNHLY and FYNNEI. This CDR3 is built from 17 residues. V dropped 1 base and J dropped 0; count of bases not matched to a gene: 5. As DNA, the CDR3 is TGTGCCAGCAGTGAAGGGCCTAGCGGGAGCAACCAAGAGACCCAGTACTTC. Protein: CASSEGPSGSNQETQYF. Full variable domain (outside the CDR3, taken from reference TRBV2 and TRBJ2-5): EPEVTQTPSHQVTQMGQEVILRCVPISNHLYFYWYRQILGQKVEFLVSFYNNEISEKSEIFDDQFSVERPDGSNFTLKIRSTKLEDSAMYFCASSEGPSGSNQETQYFGPGTRLLVL.

This clone turned up a few times. The chain is built from TRBV25-1 and TRBJ1-2; 9 nucleotides align to TRBD1. There are 11 residues in the CDR3. The junction had 5 bases not matched to a gene; V was cut back by 10 bases and J by 8 bases. Germline V gene lookup returns CDR1 MGHDK and CDR2 SYGVNS. DNA for the CDR3: TGTGCCACCACAGGGGGCGGAGGCTACACCTTC. It yields the protein CATTGGGGYTF.

This chain's CDR3 is CAISSVTSFDQPQHF. DNA of the CDR3: TGTGCCATCTCGAGTGTGACTAGCTTCGATCAGCCCCAGCATTTT. The chain has TRBV28 and TRBJ1-5; no definite D call. V was clipped by 10 bases and J by 5 bases, with 21 bases between them. Germline-derived CDR1 and CDR2 are MDHEN and SYDVKM. The CDR3 length is 15 residues.

This rearrangement joins TRBV28 to TRBJ2-2; 7 bases are a match to TRBD1. This CDR3 is built from 15 residues. V lost 6 bases to trimming and J lost 4 bases; unmatched junction nucleotides: 8. From germline, CDR1 is MDHEN and CDR2 SYDVKM. Here the CDR3 DNA reads TGTGCCAGCAGCGCCGGACAGGTGGGCACCGGGGAGCTGTTTTTT. Its protein product is CASSAGQVGTGELFF.

The genes are TRBV6-2 or TRBV6-3 and TRBJ2-7; possibly TRBD1 for D (6 bases). The CDR3 consists of 14 residues. Germline lookup yields CDR1 MNHEY and CDR2 SVGEGT. The V and J ends lost 6 bases and 4 bases respectively, with 16 bases between them. This CDR3 reads CASSGQFASYEQYF. The CDR3 DNA reads as TGTGCCAGCAGCGGACAGTTTGCCTCTTACGAGCAGTACTTC.

The chain has TRBV6-6 and TRBJ2-7; possible D gene TRBD1, 5 bases. Trimming removed 6 bases at V and 6 bases at J, with 18 bases between. The CDR3 contains 14 residues. Germline V gives CDR1 MNHNY, CDR2 SVGAGI (reference sequence). In nucleotides, the CDR3 is TGTGCCAGCAGCCCCCGACAGCGCCTACGCGAGCAGTACTTC. It encodes CASSPRQRLREQYF.

Written as DNA, the CDR3 is TGTGCCAGCACTAGGGGCTATGGCTACACCTTC. Residues: CASTRGYGYTF. This chain uses TRBV25-1 with TRBJ1-2, with D perhaps matching TRBD1 (5 bases). This CDR3 contains 11 residues. Germline values: CDR1 MGHDK, CDR2 SYGVNS. Trimming pared 7 bases from V and 4 bases from J, leaving 7 bases between.